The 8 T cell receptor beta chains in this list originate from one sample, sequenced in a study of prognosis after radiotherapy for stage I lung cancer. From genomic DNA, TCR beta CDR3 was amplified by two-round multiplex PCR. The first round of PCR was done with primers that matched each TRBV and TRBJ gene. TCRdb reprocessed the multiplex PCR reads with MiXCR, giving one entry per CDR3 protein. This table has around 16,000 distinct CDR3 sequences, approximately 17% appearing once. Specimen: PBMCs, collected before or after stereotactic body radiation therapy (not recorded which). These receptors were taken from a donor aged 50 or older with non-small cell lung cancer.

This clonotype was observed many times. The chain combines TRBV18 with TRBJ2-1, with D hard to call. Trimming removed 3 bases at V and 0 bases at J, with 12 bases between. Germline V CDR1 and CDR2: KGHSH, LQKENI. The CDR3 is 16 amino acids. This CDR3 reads CASSPRTQNSYNEQFF. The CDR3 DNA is TGTGCCAGCTCACCTAGGACGCAAAACTCCTACAATGAGCAGTTCTTC.

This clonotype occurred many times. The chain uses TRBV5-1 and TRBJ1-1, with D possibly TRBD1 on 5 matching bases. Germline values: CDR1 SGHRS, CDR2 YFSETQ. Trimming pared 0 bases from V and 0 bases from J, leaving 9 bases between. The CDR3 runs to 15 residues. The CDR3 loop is CASSLVRQLNTEAFF. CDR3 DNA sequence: TGCGCCAGCAGCTTGGTTCGACAGCTGAACACTGAAGCTTTCTTT.

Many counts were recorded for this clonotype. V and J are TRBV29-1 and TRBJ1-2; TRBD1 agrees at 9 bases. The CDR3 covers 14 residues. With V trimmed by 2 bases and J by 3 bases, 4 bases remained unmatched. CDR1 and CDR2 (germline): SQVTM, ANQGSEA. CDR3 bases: TGCAGCGTTGAATGGACAGGGGTGGACTATGGCTACACCTTC. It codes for CSVEWTGVDYGYTF.

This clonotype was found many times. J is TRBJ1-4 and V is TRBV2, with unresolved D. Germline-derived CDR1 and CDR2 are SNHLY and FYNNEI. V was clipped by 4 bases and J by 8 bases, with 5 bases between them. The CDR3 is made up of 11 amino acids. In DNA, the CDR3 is TGTGCCAGCAGTGTACGAGAAAAACTGTTTTTT. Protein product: CASSVREKLFF. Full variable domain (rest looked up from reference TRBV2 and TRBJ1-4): EPEVTQTPSHQVTQMGQEVILRCVPISNHLYFYWYRQILGQKVEFLVSFYNNEISEKSEIFDDQFSVERPDGSNFTLKIRSTKLEDSAMYFCASSVREKLFFGSGTQLSVL.

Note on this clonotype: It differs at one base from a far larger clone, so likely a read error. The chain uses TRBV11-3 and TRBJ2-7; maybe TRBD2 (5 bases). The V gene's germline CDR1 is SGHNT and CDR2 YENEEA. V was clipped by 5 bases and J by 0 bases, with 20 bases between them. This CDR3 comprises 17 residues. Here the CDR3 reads CASSTGSTEKNSYEQYF. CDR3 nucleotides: TGTGCCAGCAGCACGGGGAGTACAGAGAAAAACTCCTACGAGCAGTACTTC. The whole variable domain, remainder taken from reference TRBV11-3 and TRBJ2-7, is EAGVVQSPRYKIIEKKQPVAFWCNPISGHNTLYWYLQNLGQGPELLIRYENEEAVDDSQLPKDRFSAERLKGVDSTLKIQPAELGDSAVYLCASSTGSTEKNSYEQYFGPGTRLTVT.

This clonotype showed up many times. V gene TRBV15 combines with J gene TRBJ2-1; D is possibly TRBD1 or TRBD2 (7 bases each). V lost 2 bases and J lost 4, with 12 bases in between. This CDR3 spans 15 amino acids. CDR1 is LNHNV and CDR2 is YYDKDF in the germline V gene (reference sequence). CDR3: CATSRTQGGYNEQFF. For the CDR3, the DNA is TGTGCCACCAGCAGAACCCAGGGGGGGTACAATGAGCAGTTCTTC.

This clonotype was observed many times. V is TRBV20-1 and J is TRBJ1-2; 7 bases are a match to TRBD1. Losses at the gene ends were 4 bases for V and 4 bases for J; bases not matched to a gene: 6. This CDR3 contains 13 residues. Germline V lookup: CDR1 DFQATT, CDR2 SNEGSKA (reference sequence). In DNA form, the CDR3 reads TGCAGTGCTAAAGTAGGGACAGCCTATGGCTACACCTTC. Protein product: CSAKVGTAYGYTF.

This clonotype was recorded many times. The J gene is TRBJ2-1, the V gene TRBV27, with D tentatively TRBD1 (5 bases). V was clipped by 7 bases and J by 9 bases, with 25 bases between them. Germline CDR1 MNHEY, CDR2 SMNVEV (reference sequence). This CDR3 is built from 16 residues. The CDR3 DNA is TGTGCCAGCACCCACCTCCCGACAGACCCCCCGGGTGAGCAGTTCTTC. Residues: CASTHLPTDPPGEQFF.